Presented here are 32 T cell receptor beta chains from one specimen sequenced in a study of OX40 agonist ivuxolimab in advanced cancers. Generated by immunoSEQ multiplex PCR, the TCRdb table keeps only in-frame clones and is missing some. The sample includes roughly 15,000 clones, about 80% of them seen just once. Sequencing was performed on CD4+ or CD8+ T cells sorted from blood, taken in a trial of the OX40 agonist ivuxolimab. The receptors were sampled from an adult with an advanced solid tumor such as melanoma, head and neck, liver or kidney cancer.

The rearrangement joins TRBV27 to TRBJ2-7, with 13 positions matching TRBD2. This CDR3 has 14 residues. Germline trimming cut 5 bases from V and 7 bases from J; bases unmatched to any gene: 5. Germline CDR1 and CDR2: MNHEY and SMNVEV (reference sequence). Here the CDR3 DNA reads TGTGCCAGCAGTACTAGCGGGGGGGCCGGGGAGCAGTACTTC. Residues: CASSTSGGAGEQYF.

V is TRBV6-1 and J is TRBJ2-7; TRBD2 matches at 9 bases. Germline V gives CDR1 MNHNS, CDR2 SASEGT. The CDR3 extends over 16 amino acids. V lost 1 base to trimming and J lost 3 bases; unmatched junction nucleotides: 7. CDR3 DNA: TGTGCCAGCAGTGAAGAGGTCGCGGGGGGGAACTACGAGCAGTACTTC. Protein sequence: CASSEEVAGGNYEQYF.

CDR3 nucleotides: TGTGCCAGCAGCGCCAGGACCGCGAGCTATGGCTACACCTTC. It translates to CASSARTASYGYTF. The chain links TRBV11-2 to TRBJ1-2; no reliable D call. The CDR3 is made up of 14 amino acids. V lost 5 bases and J 4 bases, leaving 14 bases between the germline ends. Germline V gene sequence: CDR1 SGHAT, CDR2 FQNNGV.

The chain links TRBV6-4 to TRBJ2-1; TRBD2 matches 10 bases. The CDR3 totals 14 residues. Germline lookup yields CDR1 MRHNA and CDR2 SNTAGT. The trim removed 6 bases at V and 6 bases at J, leaving 5 bases unmatched. The CDR3 loop is CASSGSGGANEQFF. The CDR3 region has the DNA TGTGCCAGCAGCGGGAGCGGGGGGGCCAATGAGCAGTTCTTC.

The chain recombines TRBV5-4 with TRBJ2-7; TRBD2 matches at 11 bases. Germline CDR1 is SGHNT and CDR2 is YYREEE (reference sequence). The J segment lost 3 bases and the V segment lost 4 bases, leaving 6 bases of the junction unmatched. The CDR3 is 15 amino acids. CDR3 in DNA: TGTGCCAGCAGCCTTACTAGCGGGAGCGGCTACGAGCAGTACTTC. Protein: CASSLTSGSGYEQYF.

The gene calls are TRBV28 and TRBJ2-3; 7 bases align to TRBD2. The V gene's germline CDR1 is MDHEN and CDR2 SYDVKM. The V segment lost 3 bases and the J segment 2 bases; nucleotides outside the gene matches: 5. This CDR3 has 15 amino acids. The CDR3 bases are TGTGCCAGCAGTTTTGTTGCGGGGGTCACAGATACGCAGTATTTT. As protein: CASSFVAGVTDTQYF.

This clone was detected a few times. The gene calls are TRBV28 and TRBJ1-5, with a tentative D call TRBD1 (5 bases). Germline assignment: CDR1 MDHEN and CDR2 SYDVKM. The CDR3 runs to 17 residues. Deletions cut 4 bases from V and 0 bases from J, with 16 bases between. In DNA, the CDR3 is TGTGCCAGCAGTTCCTCGGACACGACGTTTAGCAATCAGCCCCAGCATTTT. Translated: CASSSSDTTFSNQPQHF.

The chain is built from TRBV14 and TRBJ2-7; 7 bases are shared with TRBD1. The CDR3 contains 13 residues. The germline gives CDR1 SGHDN, CDR2 FVKESK. The trim removed 4 bases at V and 3 bases at J, leaving 3 bases unmatched. The CDR3 DNA follows: TGTGCCAGCAGCCCGACAGGGCGCTACGAGCAGTACTTC. Translation: CASSPTGRYEQYF.

The genes are TRBV7-8 and TRBJ2-1; D call uncertain. Germline V lookup: CDR1 SGHVS, CDR2 FQNEAQ. The CDR3 has 15 amino acids. V was clipped by 2 bases and J by 2 bases, with 10 bases between them. The CDR3 sequence is CASSLNSATYNEQFF. The CDR3 nucleotides read TGTGCCAGCAGCTTAAATTCGGCGACCTACAATGAGCAGTTCTTC.

The rearrangement uses TRBV7-9 and TRBJ1-1; no clear D. Germline CDR1 SEHNR, CDR2 FQNEAQ (reference sequence). The CDR3 extends over 14 amino acids. Between the trimmed V and J ends, which lost 1 base and 1 base, there was a span of 7 bases. The CDR3 is CASSLGGPNTEAFF. CDR3 DNA: TGTGCCAGCAGCTTAGGAGGCCCGAACACTGAAGCTTTCTTT.

The chain uses TRBV7-3 and TRBJ2-5, with D hard to call. There are 14 residues in the CDR3. Germline CDR1 SGHTA, CDR2 FQGTGA. V lost 5 bases and J lost 2, with 12 bases in between. The CDR3 DNA is TGTGCCAGCAGCCCACGCAGGAAGCAAGAGACCCAGTACTTC. Its translation: CASSPRRKQETQYF. The variable domain in full, with the rest retrieved from reference TRBV7-3 and TRBJ2-5, is GAGVSQTPSNKVTEKGKYVELRCDPISGHTALYWYRQSLGQGPEFLIYFQGTGAADDSGLPNDRFFAVRPEGSVSTLKIQRTERGDSAVYLCASSPRRKQETQYFGPGTRLLVL.

The table lists this clone with a few counts. The chain uses TRBV15 and TRBJ1-2, with a weak D call TRBD1 (5 bases). CDR3 length: 14 amino acids. With 0 bases removed from V and 8 bases from J, the gap between germline ends came to 13 bases. The germline V gene encodes CDR1 LNHNV and CDR2 YYDKDF (reference sequence). For the CDR3, the DNA is TGTGCCACCAGCAGAGATTTGGGCAGGGAGGGCTACACCTTC. This codes for CATSRDLGREGYTF. The variable domain in full, completed from reference TRBV15 and TRBJ1-2, reads DAMVIQNPRYQVTQFGKPVTLSCSQTLNHNVMYWYQQKSSQAPKLLFHYYDKDFNNEADTPDNFQSRRPNTSFCFLDIRSPGLGDTAMYLCATSRDLGREGYTFGSGTRLTVV.

The V call is TRBV4-1, the J call TRBJ2-1; D is unresolved. Trimming cost V 4 bases and J 3 bases, with 13 bases left between them. The CDR3 is 15 residues long. Germline loops: CDR1 MGHRA, CDR2 YSYEKL. The CDR3 region has the DNA TGCGCCAGCAGCCCCCTCGGCCCCGACTACAATGAGCAGTTCTTC. It specifies CASSPLGPDYNEQFF.

V usage is TRBV4-1 and J usage is TRBJ2-7, with 15 bases matching TRBD2. Trimming cost V 5 bases and J 0 bases; bases outside gene matches: 2. This CDR3 contains 16 residues. Germline V gene lookup returns CDR1 MGHRA and CDR2 YSYEKL. DNA of the CDR3: TGCGCCAGCAGCGGGACTAGCGGGAGGCACTCCTACGAGCAGTACTTC. Translating gives CASSGTSGRHSYEQYF.

The V and J genes are TRBV4-2 and TRBJ2-7; the match to TRBD1 covers 8 bases. V shed 5 bases and J 0 bases; nucleotides not matched to a gene: 6. This CDR3 is 15 amino acids long. Germline V gives CDR1 LGHNA, CDR2 YNFKEQ. This CDR3 is CASSETGASSYEQYF. The CDR3 DNA sequence: TGTGCCAGCAGCGAGACAGGGGCCAGCTCCTACGAGCAGTACTTC.

The chain uses TRBV27 and TRBJ2-7; 8 bases are a match to TRBD1. Germline CDR1 reads MNHEY; CDR2 reads SMNVEV (reference sequence). The CDR3 has 14 residues. Trimming removed 3 bases from V and 0 bases from J; junction bases left unmatched: 1. CDR3 DNA: TGTGCCAGCAGTTTTGGACAGGGCTCCTACGAGCAGTACTTC. This sequence encodes CASSFGQGSYEQYF.

This clone was recorded only once. The V gene is TRBV4-1, the J gene TRBJ2-7, with D possibly called TRBD1 or TRBD2 (5 bases each). Trimming shortened V by 1 base and J by 1 base, and 11 bases separated the two germline ends. In germline, CDR1 is MGHRA, CDR2 YSYEKL. The CDR3 contains 15 residues. The CDR3 is CASSQGPGTSYEQYF. Written as DNA, the CDR3 is TGCGCCAGCAGCCAAGGCCCCGGGACGTCCTACGAGCAGTACTTC.

The chain links TRBV9 to TRBJ2-3, with TRBD2 matching 9 bases. This CDR3 has 16 residues. With V trimmed by 3 bases and J by 2 bases, 7 bases remained unmatched. Germline V gives CDR1 SGDLS, CDR2 YYNGEE. CDR3: CASSEGGLAVTDTQYF. The CDR3 DNA reads TGTGCCAGCAGCGAGGGGGGACTAGCAGTCACAGATACGCAGTATTTT.

This clone was detected only once. The rearrangement joins TRBV11-2 to TRBJ2-2; D is perhaps TRBD1 (5 bases). The CDR3 consists of 16 residues. Trimming removed 1 base from V and 4 bases from J, with 13 bases in between. The germline V gene has CDR1 SGHAT and CDR2 FQNNGV. CDR3 sequence: CASSLVGQGGTGELFF. The DNA for the CDR3 is TGTGCCAGCAGCTTAGTAGGGCAGGGCGGCACCGGGGAGCTGTTTTTT.

The chain combines TRBV19 with TRBJ2-7; possible D gene TRBD1, 5 bases. The CDR3 is made up of 13 amino acids. Per the germline V gene, CDR1 is LNHDA and CDR2 is SQIVND (reference sequence). Trimming took off 5 bases at V and 1 base at J, with 9 bases between the two ends. The DNA for the CDR3 is TGTGCCAGTAGTTTACAGGAGTCCTACGAGCAGTACTTC. Translating gives CASSLQESYEQYF.

This clone was seen a few times. The rearrangement links TRBV4-1 to TRBJ1-4, with D maybe TRBD1 (5 bases). Per the germline V gene, CDR1 is MGHRA and CDR2 is YSYEKL. V was trimmed by 4 bases and J by 4 bases, leaving 7 bases between them. The CDR3 contains 13 residues. CDR3 loop: CASSPDSNEKLFF. The CDR3 region has the DNA TGCGCCAGCAGCCCCGACAGTAATGAAAAACTGTTTTTT.

V usage is TRBV5-4 and J usage is TRBJ1-2, with D uncertain. The V end was cut by 4 bases, the J end by 4 bases, with 17 bases between. The CDR3 is 15 residues long. Per germline, CDR1 SGHNT and CDR2 YYREEE (reference sequence). The CDR3 loop reads CASSPGEEVFYGYTF. Here the CDR3 DNA reads TGTGCCAGCAGCCCCGGCGAAGAGGTTTTCTATGGCTACACCTTC.

The chain recombines TRBV25-1 with TRBJ2-5; no clear D gene. V was clipped by 1 base and J by 0 bases, with 12 bases between them. CDR3 length: 16 amino acids. Germline V gene sequence: CDR1 MGHDK, CDR2 SYGVNS. The CDR3 reads CASSESSAKYQETQYF. Written as DNA, the CDR3 is TGTGCCAGCAGTGAATCGAGCGCCAAGTACCAAGAGACCCAGTACTTC.

This clone was observed a handful of times. The V call is TRBV19, the J call TRBJ1-1; 7 bases are a match to TRBD1. The CDR3 loop spans 13 amino acids. Trimming at V came to 3 bases and at J to 10 bases, leaving 8 bases not matched to a gene. Germline V gene data show CDR1 as LNHDA and CDR2 as SQIVND (reference sequence). The CDR3 nucleotides read TGTGCCAGTAGTATCCTGACAGGGTCGGGAGCTTTCTTT. Translating gives CASSILTGSGAFF.

The chain has TRBV27 and TRBJ2-7, with TRBD2 matching over 10 bases. V shed 9 bases, J shed 3 bases, and the junction held 11 bases outside the gene matches. Germline V lookup: CDR1 MNHEY, CDR2 SMNVEV (reference sequence). The CDR3 has 15 residues. This chain's CDR3 is CASGASGSAYYEQYF. The CDR3 bases are TGTGCCAGTGGGGCTAGCGGGAGCGCTTACTACGAGCAGTACTTC.

This clone was counted only a few times. The chain recombines TRBV27 with TRBJ2-7, with a weak D call TRBD2 (6 bases). The V gene's germline CDR1 is MNHEY and CDR2 SMNVEV (reference sequence). This CDR3 contains 14 residues. Trimming pared 6 bases from V and 5 bases from J, leaving 17 bases between. The CDR3, as DNA: TGTGCCAGCAGGCCCAGCGGAGGGTACCACGAGCAGTACTTC. Translated, it gives CASRPSGGYHEQYF.

V is TRBV29-1 and J is TRBJ2-3, with 10 bases matching TRBD2. CDR1 and CDR2 (germline): SQVTM, ANQGSEA. Germline trimming cut 6 bases from V and 4 bases from J; bases unmatched to any gene: 4. This CDR3 region has 13 residues. This CDR3 reads CSVDSGGADTQYF. CDR3 nucleotide sequence: TGCAGCGTAGACAGCGGGGGGGCAGATACGCAGTATTTT.

The rearrangement uses TRBV2 and TRBJ2-2, with 10 bases matching TRBD2. This CDR3 has 14 amino acids. The germline CDR1 and CDR2 sequences are SNHLY and FYNNEI. Trimming took 8 bases from V and 8 from J; bases not matched to a gene: 8. The CDR3 nucleotides are TGTGCCAGCGCCCCTAGCGGGGGTGGGGGGGAGCTGTTTTTT. This translates into CASAPSGGGGELFF.

The gene calls are TRBV6-1 and TRBJ2-3; 7 bases are shared with TRBD1. Trimming took 6 bases from V and 0 from J; bases not matched to a gene: 3. This CDR3 has 14 residues. In germline, CDR1 is MNHNS, CDR2 SASEGT. This CDR3 reads CASSRDRSTDTQYF. The CDR3 bases are TGTGCCAGCAGCCGGGACAGAAGCACAGATACGCAGTATTTT.

J is TRBJ2-1 and V is TRBV4-1; no clear D. Trimming cost V 1 base and J 6 bases, with 4 bases left between them. In germline, CDR1 is MGHRA, CDR2 YSYEKL. The CDR3 totals 12 residues. CDR3 region: CASSQAGNEQFF. The CDR3 DNA reads TGCGCCAGCAGCCAAGCGGGCAATGAGCAGTTCTTC.

This chain joins TRBV9 and TRBJ2-1; TRBD1 agrees at 9 bases. Germline V gene lookup returns CDR1 SGDLS and CDR2 YYNGEE. Losses at the gene ends were 3 bases for V and 7 bases for J; bases not matched to a gene: 8. The CDR3 sequence is 15 residues long. CDR3 sequence (DNA): TGTGCCAGCAGCGGGGGGACAGGGAGAGGGAATGAGCAGTTCTTC. It encodes CASSGGTGRGNEQFF.

The gene calls are TRBV9 and TRBJ1-1; D unresolved. This CDR3 is 13 amino acids long. The germline V gene encodes CDR1 SGDLS and CDR2 YYNGEE. V shed 4 bases and J shed 0 bases, with 7 bases lying between them. Here the CDR3 reads CASSPGLNTEAFF. CDR3 DNA sequence: TGTGCCAGCAGCCCCGGTCTGAACACTGAAGCTTTCTTT.